The present TCR beta chain was sequenced within a study of blood T cells in healthy people across ages. Study context: T cells yielded about one barcoded beta molecule per two cells through template switching.

A sample-barcoded 5' primer and a J-beta primer mix were used in a second PCR of about 7 to 11 cycles. MiXCR, applied by TCRdb to the 5' RACE reads, yields one record per CDR3 protein. This sample carries roughly 800,000 distinct CDR3 sequences, 20% to 25% of them seen once, and the ten largest clones take approximately 3.7%. Whole-study findings and limits: Age advanced and TCR beta diversity per million T cells fell, roughly linearly.

About this clonotype itself: Its antigen is as yet unknown.

The V end lost 6 bases, the J end lost 0 bases, and 15 bases lay between the germline ends. The CDR3 spans 17 residues. The data also belong to a second study, concerning T cells of mothers and their children. Per that study: Donors were three healthy Caucasian mothers and their six children. Every mother produced more than 10 million TCR beta CDR3 reads, whereas every child provided about 3 million.

The specimen sequenced was blood. The rearrangement uses TRBV12-3 or TRBV12-4 and TRBJ2-6, with no clear D. The receptor was derived from a boy aged 5-17 years in good health. CDR3 nucleotides: TGTGCCAGCAGCCCCGTTTACTACGGCTCTGGGGCCAACGTCCTGACTTTC. Translating it yields CASSPVYYGSGANVLTF.